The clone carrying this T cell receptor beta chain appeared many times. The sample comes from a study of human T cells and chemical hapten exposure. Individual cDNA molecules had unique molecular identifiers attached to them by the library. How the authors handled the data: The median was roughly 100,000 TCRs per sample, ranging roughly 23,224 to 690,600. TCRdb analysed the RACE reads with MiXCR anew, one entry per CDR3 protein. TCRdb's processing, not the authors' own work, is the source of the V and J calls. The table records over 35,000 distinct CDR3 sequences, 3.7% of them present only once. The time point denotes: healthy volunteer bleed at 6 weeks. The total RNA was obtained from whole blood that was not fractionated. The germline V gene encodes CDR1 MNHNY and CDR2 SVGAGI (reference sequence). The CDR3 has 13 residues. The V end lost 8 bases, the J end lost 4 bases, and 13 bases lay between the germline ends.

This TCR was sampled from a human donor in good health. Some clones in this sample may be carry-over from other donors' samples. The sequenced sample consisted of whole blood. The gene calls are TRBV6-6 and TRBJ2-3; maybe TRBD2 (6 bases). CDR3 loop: CASVDTGADTQYF. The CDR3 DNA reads TGTGCCAGCGTGGATACGGGGGCAGATACGCAGTATTTT.